The 19 T cell receptor beta chains listed next were all sequenced from one sample in a study of glioma-infiltrating T cells (dated by TCRdb to 2016 to 2017). TCRdb shows the sequencer as Illumina MiSeq. The iRepertoire nested amplicon-rescue multiplex PCR (arm-PCR) platform was used to amplify TCR alpha and beta CDR3 regions from RNA. The public reads were reanalyzed by TCRdb: fastp trimming at Q25, MiXCR alignment, in-frame beta chains only. One record per CDR3 amino acid sequence lists the most common genes and DNA. The sample yields around 350,000 distinct CDR3 sequences; less than 50% were counted once. Of the sample, around 11% is held by the ten largest clones. Sequenced sample: glioma tissue, nonneoplastic brain tissue, or PBMCs (not recorded which). These receptors all stem from a human donor with low-grade glioma or glioblastoma, undergoing nonglioma brain surgery, or in good health (not recorded which).

This clonotype was seen only a few times. CDR3 loop: CASRGYGNQPQHF. The DNA of the CDR3 is TGTGCCAGCAGAGGGTATGGCAATCAGCCCCAGCATTTT. V is TRBV12-3 or TRBV12-4 and J is TRBJ1-5; D call uncertain. The CDR3 has 13 amino acids. The V end lost 6 bases, the J end lost 2 bases, and 8 bases lay between the germline ends.

This clonotype has a count of ten or more. V is TRBV6-5 and J is TRBJ1-1; D unclear. V was cut by 1 base and J by 6 bases, with 12 bases left in between. Germline-derived CDR1 and CDR2 are MNHEY and SVGAGI. The CDR3 totals 14 residues. The CDR3 sequence: CASSYLASRPEAFF. The CDR3, as DNA: TGTGCCAGCAGTTACTTAGCCAGCAGGCCTGAAGCTTTCTTT.

The sample holds many counts of this clonotype. The V call is TRBV6-5, the J call TRBJ1-5; D is unresolved. The germline V and J ends were trimmed by 2 bases and 4 bases, with 12 bases remaining between them. Germline loops: CDR1 MNHEY, CDR2 SVGAGI. This CDR3 has 15 amino acids. The CDR3 loop reads CASSYGIEGNQPQHF. The DNA of the CDR3 is TGTGCCAGCAGTTACGGTATAGAGGGAAATCAGCCCCAGCATTTT.

This chain connects TRBV20-1 to TRBJ2-6; D gene ambiguous. This CDR3 has 18 amino acids. CDR1 is DFQATT, CDR2 SNEGSKA, per germline (reference sequence). Trimming pared 0 bases from V and 0 bases from J, leaving 15 bases between. CDR3: CSARDLGRSSSGANVLTF. CDR3 nucleotides: TGCAGTGCTAGAGATCTCGGCAGATCTAGCTCTGGGGCCAACGTCCTGACTTTC.

This clonotype has just a few counts. This may be a read error: a much more frequent sequence differs by one nucleotide. The rearrangement uses TRBV15 and TRBJ2-5, with D hard to call. Germline CDR1 is LNHNV and CDR2 is YYDKDF (reference sequence). The CDR3 has 12 amino acids. This CDR3 reads CATSRDKEAQYF. The CDR3 DNA is TGTGCCACCAGCAGAGACAAAGAGGCCCAGTACTTC. The variable domain in full, completed from reference TRBV15 and TRBJ2-5, reads DAMVIQNPRYQVTQFGKPVTLSCSQTLNHNVMYWYQQKSSQAPKLLFHYYDKDFNNEADTPDNFQSRRPNTSFCFLDIRSPGLGDTAMYLCATSRDKEAQYFGPGTRLLVL.

The V and J genes are TRBV27 and TRBJ2-7; D is possibly TRBD2 (6 bases). The CDR3 spans 15 residues. Germline CDR1 and CDR2: MNHEY and SMNVEV (reference sequence). V was cut by 3 bases and J by 2 bases, with 14 bases left in between. The chain's CDR3 is CASSFGTLGAYEQYF. The CDR3 DNA follows: TGTGCCAGCAGTTTCGGGACTCTAGGGGCCTACGAGCAGTACTTC.

In its sample, this clonotype was seen a few times. This sequence joins TRBV7-2 and TRBJ2-1; 9 bases map to TRBD2. The junction had 8 bases not matched to a gene; V was cut back by 5 bases and J by 3 bases. CDR1 is SGHTA, CDR2 FQGNSA, per germline. The length of the CDR3 is 16 residues. CDR3 nucleotides: TGTGCCAGCAGCACAAGCGGGAGGAGGAGCTACAATGAGCAGTTCTTC. It yields the protein CASSTSGRRSYNEQFF.

On this clonotype: Because the CDR3 is missing its conserved closing phenylalanine or tryptophan, this is likely a read error. V and J are TRBV10-3 and TRBJ1-2; 9 positions match TRBD1. V lost 8 bases and J lost 0; bases outside the gene matches: 7. CDR1 is ENHRY, CDR2 SYGVKD, per germline. This CDR3 spans 15 amino acids. The CDR3 DNA reads TGTGCCATCGCGGGACAGGGTTCGCCTAACTATGGCTACACCTTA. Translated: CAIAGQGSPNYGYTL.

The rearrangement joins TRBV19 to TRBJ1-6; 8 nucleotides agree with TRBD1. Germline lookup yields CDR1 LNHDA and CDR2 SQIVND (reference sequence). The junction had 5 bases not matched to a gene; V was cut back by 8 bases and J by 5 bases. The CDR3 is 14 amino acids. CDR3 loop: CASGLDRDNSPLHF. DNA for the CDR3: TGTGCCAGTGGATTGGACAGGGATAATTCACCCCTCCACTTT. The whole variable domain, remainder taken from reference TRBV19 and TRBJ1-6, is DGGITQSPKYLFRKEGQNVTLSCEQNLNHDAMYWYRQDPGQGLRLIYYSQIVNDFQKGDIAEGYSVSREKKESFPLTVTSAQKNPTAFYLCASGLDRDNSPLHFGNGTRLTVT.

This clonotype was recorded only once. A junction end diverges from the germline sequence, so it may reflect a read error. V gene TRBV28 combines with J gene TRBJ2-7; TRBD1 is a possible D gene (6 bases). CDR3 length: 15 amino acids. Germline V gene data show CDR1 as MDHEN and CDR2 as SYDVKM. The CDR3 spells CDSYSPGDNSYEQYF. The CDR3 nucleotides are TGTGACAGCTATTCCCCCGGGGACAACTCCTACGAGCAGTACTTC.

This clonotype was detected a few times. This chain links TRBV7-2 with TRBJ1-2; 9 positions match TRBD1. CDR1 and CDR2 from the germline V gene are SGHTA and FQGNSA. The V segment lost 5 bases and the J segment 5 bases; nucleotides outside the gene matches: 9. The CDR3 is made up of 15 amino acids. CDR3 sequence reads: CASSLGTGRWYGYTF. The DNA for the CDR3 is TGTGCCAGCAGCCTAGGGACAGGGAGGTGGTATGGCTACACCTTC.

This clonotype came up a few times. This chain connects TRBV27 to TRBJ2-3; the D is unclear. Deletions cut 8 bases from V and 5 bases from J, with 14 bases between. The CDR3 consists of 13 residues. CDR1 MNHEY and CDR2 SMNVEV come from the germline V gene (reference sequence). The CDR3 loop reads CASLAWAGDTQYF. The CDR3 DNA reads TGTGCCAGCCTCGCCTGGGCCGGAGATACGCAGTATTTT.

This clonotype turned up a few times. This chain connects TRBV7-2 to TRBJ2-5; 8 bases map to TRBD1. The J segment lost 5 bases and the V segment lost 0 bases, leaving 11 bases of the junction unmatched. CDR1 is SGHTA, CDR2 FQGNSA, per germline. The CDR3 runs 17 residues. This CDR3 is CASSLAGRGLLKETQYF. The CDR3 DNA is TGTGCCAGCAGCTTAGCGGGCAGGGGGCTCTTGAAGGAGACCCAGTACTTC.

V usage is TRBV25-1 and J usage is TRBJ2-1; 8 nucleotides line up with TRBD2. Germline V gives CDR1 MGHDK, CDR2 SYGVNS. The CDR3 runs 16 residues. With 5 bases clipped from V and 7 bases from J, the junction kept 13 bases outside the gene matches. CDR3 nucleotides: TGTGCCAGCAGTAAAACGAACGGGAGGGCCGATAATGAGCAGTTCTTC. It translates to CASSKTNGRADNEQFF.

V usage is TRBV7-8 and J usage is TRBJ1-1, with D uncertain. Germline CDR1 is SGHVS and CDR2 is FQNEAQ. V lost 5 bases and J lost 0, with 16 bases in between. This CDR3 has 16 amino acids. In DNA, the CDR3 is TGTGCCAGCAGCCCGGGGAGGACTTCGATGAACACTGAAGCTTTCTTT. Protein product: CASSPGRTSMNTEAFF.

Comments on this clonotype: It may be a read error: a sequence one base away is much more abundant. The chain carries TRBV28 and TRBJ2-3, with 9 bases identical to TRBD2. The CDR3 is 14 residues long. Trimming took 11 bases from V and 4 from J; bases not matched to a gene: 10. Germline V gene lookup returns CDR1 MDHEN and CDR2 SYDVKM. DNA of the CDR3: TGTGCCGGCCTGAGTAGCGGGAGATCAGATACGCAGTATTTT. Amino acids: CAGLSSGRSDTQYF.

With regard to this clonotype: A junction end diverges from the germline sequence, so it may reflect a read error. The chain employs TRBV20-1 and TRBJ2-5; TRBD2 might be the D (5 bases). The germline gives CDR1 DFQATT, CDR2 SNEGSKA (reference sequence). This CDR3 is built from 16 residues. CDR3 bases: TGCAGTGCTAGAGATCTTTTAGCGAGAGGCCAAGAGTCCCAGTACTTC. It yields the protein CSARDLLARGQESQYF.

The rearrangement links TRBV24-1 to TRBJ2-1; the D gene is possibly TRBD1 (6 bases). The CDR3 extends over 13 amino acids. Germline assignment: CDR1 KGHDR and CDR2 SFDVKD. With 4 bases removed from V and 8 bases from J, the gap between germline ends came to 11 bases. CDR3 protein: CATSDQQGHEQFF. The DNA of the CDR3 is TGTGCCACCAGTGACCAACAGGGCCATGAGCAGTTCTTC.

This chain uses TRBV5-5 with TRBJ2-5; D is uncertain. This CDR3 contains 13 residues. Trimming stripped 2 bases from V and 2 bases from J, with 7 bases between. Germline assignment: CDR1 SGHKS and CDR2 YYEKEE (reference sequence). The CDR3 bases are TGTGCCAGCAGCTTCTGGGAACAAGAGACCCAGTACTTC. This gives the protein CASSFWEQETQYF. The full variable domain, its missing parts supplied by reference TRBV5-5 and TRBJ2-5, is DAGVTQSPTHLIKTRGQQVTLRCSPISGHKSVSWYQQVLGQGPQFIFQYYEKEERGRGNFPDRFSARQFPNYSSELNVNALLLGDSALYLCASSFWEQETQYFGPGTRLLVL.